This T cell receptor beta chain derives from a study of blood T cell repertoires in COVID-19. Whole-study context: The United States, Italy and Spain supplied acute and convalescent COVID-19 samples. PBMCs, B-cell-depleted T cells, or T cells were the source of the cDNA or gDNA that made up the material.

Method: immunoSEQ multiplex PCR; TCRdb's copy keeps in-frame clones and lacks some. The sample has over 100,000 clones, more than 75% seen once. V trimming: 4 bases; J trimming: 7 bases; junction bases outside the gene matches: 14. The germline gives CDR1 SGHNT, CDR2 YYREEE (reference sequence). The CDR3 is 16 residues long. The TCR sequence derives from a man in his forties or fifties with active COVID-19. This chain connects TRBV5-4 to TRBJ2-4, with 7 bases that match TRBD1. Input material: peripheral blood. In nucleotides, the CDR3 is TGTGCCAGCAGCGCCGGGACAGACCAAACCGGGAACATTCAGTACTTC. It yields the protein CASSAGTDQTGNIQYF. The full variable domain, rest sourced from reference TRBV5-4 and TRBJ2-4, is ETGVTQSPTHLIKTRGQQVTLRCSSQSGHNTVSWYQQALGQGPQFIFQYYREEENGRGNFPPRFSGLQFPNYSSELNVNALELDDSALYLCASSAGTDQTGNIQYFGAGTRLSVL.